These T cell receptor beta chains were read from a single sample in a study of CD8+CD57+ T cells in acquired aplastic anemia. In TCRdb, the reads were re-called with MiXCR into one record per CDR3 protein. Among approximately 170,000 distinct CDR3 sequences listed, 50% to 55% were seen once. The sequenced sample consisted of sorted CD4+, CD8+, or CD8+CD57+ T cells (not recorded which) from PBMCs. Receptors originate from a human donor in good health, serving as a control. Both conserved end residues are part of each CDR3. Fields, in order: CDR3 length, D gene, clone size, V gene, J gene, CDR3 protein, CDR3 DNA. A D gene is named only where the DNA matches it firmly. Only part of the rows carry a size: once, few, many, or a class if the clone is expanded.

len: 12
d_gene: NA
abundance: once
v_gene: TRBV7-2
j_gene: TRBJ2-7
CDR3aa: CASSYRANEQYF
CDR3nt: TGTGCCAGCAGCTATCGGGCTAACGAGCAGTACTTC

len: 13
d_gene: TRBD1
abundance: NA
v_gene: TRBV15
j_gene: TRBJ1-5
CDR3aa: CATGDRGRQPQHF
CDR3nt: TGTGCCACCGGGGACAGGGGGCGTCAGCCCCAGCATTTT

len: 15
d_gene: TRBD2
abundance: NA
v_gene: TRBV7-2
j_gene: TRBJ2-1
CDR3aa: CASSAIAGELNEQFF
CDR3nt: TGTGCCAGCAGCGCGATAGCGGGGGAGCTCAATGAGCAGTTCTTC

len: 16
d_gene: TRBD1
abundance: NA
v_gene: TRBV24-1
j_gene: TRBJ2-3
CDR3aa: CATSDPPGQGADTQYF
CDR3nt: TGTGCCACCAGTGATCCTCCGGGACAGGGGGCAGATACGCAGTATTTT

len: 17
d_gene: TRBD2
abundance: few
v_gene: TRBV2
j_gene: TRBJ2-5
CDR3aa: CATTGLGLAGGRETQYF
CDR3nt: TGTGCCACCACAGGACTTGGGCTAGCGGGGGGGCGAGAGACCCAGTACTTC

len: 15
d_gene: TRBD1
abundance: NA
v_gene: TRBV3-1
j_gene: TRBJ1-5
CDR3aa: CASSQGGQSNQPQHF
CDR3nt: TGTGCCAGCAGCCAAGGGGGACAGTCCAATCAGCCCCAGCATTTT

len: 15
d_gene: NA
abundance: NA
v_gene: TRBV5-5
j_gene: TRBJ1-1
CDR3aa: CASSLATGQNNEAFF
CDR3nt: TGTGCCAGCAGCTTGGCTACAGGGCAGAACAATGAAGCTTTCTTT

len: 16
d_gene: TRBD1
abundance: NA
v_gene: TRBV14
j_gene: TRBJ2-4
CDR3aa: CASSRVQGAMNDIQYF
CDR3nt: TGTGCCAGCTCACGGGTACAGGGGGCTATGAATGACATTCAGTACTTC

len: 12
d_gene: NA
abundance: NA
v_gene: TRBV7-2
j_gene: TRBJ1-2
CDR3aa: CASANPFYGYTF
CDR3nt: TGTGCCAGCGCCAACCCCTTCTATGGCTACACCTTC

len: 14
d_gene: NA
abundance: NA
v_gene: TRBV29-1
j_gene: TRBJ2-7
CDR3aa: CSVVLGGARYEQYF
CDR3nt: TGCAGCGTTGTTTTGGGGGGCGCACGGTACGAGCAGTACTTC

len: 15
d_gene: NA
abundance: many
v_gene: TRBV4-1
j_gene: TRBJ2-3
CDR3aa: CASSQAEHPADTQYF
CDR3nt: TGCGCCAGCAGCCAGGCGGAGCACCCCGCAGATACGCAGTATTTT

len: 16
d_gene: TRBD1
abundance: NA
v_gene: TRBV10-2
j_gene: TRBJ2-3
CDR3aa: CASNAGTGVSTDTQYF
CDR3nt: TGCGCCAGCAACGCCGGGACAGGGGTCTCCACAGATACGCAGTATTTT

len: 16
d_gene: NA
abundance: NA
v_gene: TRBV2
j_gene: TRBJ2-1
CDR3aa: CASSPPSAGFENEQFF
CDR3nt: TGTGCCAGCAGCCCTCCTAGCGCTGGGTTTGAGAATGAGCAGTTCTTC

len: 17
d_gene: NA
abundance: NA
v_gene: TRBV28
j_gene: TRBJ1-1
CDR3aa: CASSPPAGKARNTEAFF
CDR3nt: TGTGCCAGCAGCCCCCCGGCAGGGAAAGCTCGGAACACTGAAGCTTTCTTT

len: 14
d_gene: NA
abundance: NA
v_gene: TRBV7-6
j_gene: TRBJ2-3
CDR3aa: CASSPGETTDTQYF
CDR3nt: TGTGCCAGCAGCCCTGGTGAGACCACAGATACGCAGTATTTT

len: 15
d_gene: NA
abundance: NA
v_gene: TRBV5-1
j_gene: TRBJ2-7
CDR3aa: CASSLVGGSVGEQYF
CDR3nt: TGCGCCAGCAGCTTGGTCGGGGGCTCGGTGGGTGAGCAGTACTTC

len: 15
d_gene: TRBD1
abundance: NA
v_gene: TRBV5-6
j_gene: TRBJ2-5
CDR3aa: CASSLRTGVRETQYF
CDR3nt: TGTGCCAGCAGCTTGAGGACAGGGGTCCGGGAGACCCAGTACTTC

len: 13
d_gene: TRBD1
abundance: many
v_gene: TRBV29-1
j_gene: TRBJ1-3
CDR3aa: CSVRDREGNTIYF
CDR3nt: TGCAGCGTGCGGGACAGGGAGGGAAACACCATATATTTT

len: 15
d_gene: TRBD2
abundance: NA
v_gene: TRBV20-1
j_gene: TRBJ2-7
CDR3aa: CSASPGTSGGGEQYF
CDR3nt: TGCAGTGCTAGCCCCGGGACTAGCGGGGGGGGCGAGCAGTACTTC

len: 13
d_gene: NA
abundance: NA
v_gene: TRBV29-1
j_gene: TRBJ1-1
CDR3aa: CSVNAGDNTEAFF
CDR3nt: TGCAGCGTTAATGCAGGGGATAACACTGAAGCTTTCTTT

len: 14
d_gene: TRBD2
abundance: few
v_gene: TRBV2
j_gene: TRBJ2-7
CDR3aa: CASSPGLAADEQYF
CDR3nt: TGTGCCAGCAGCCCGGGACTAGCGGCAGACGAGCAGTACTTC

len: 14
d_gene: TRBD2
abundance: few
v_gene: TRBV29-1
j_gene: TRBJ2-1
CDR3aa: CSVDLTSGRNEQFF
CDR3nt: TGCAGCGTTGATTTAACTAGCGGGAGGAATGAGCAGTTCTTC

len: 16
d_gene: NA
abundance: NA
v_gene: TRBV28
j_gene: TRBJ2-2
CDR3aa: CASNTKFGLYTGELFF
CDR3nt: TGTGCCAGCAACACAAAATTTGGGCTATACACCGGGGAGCTGTTTTTT

len: 16
d_gene: NA
abundance: NA
v_gene: TRBV7-6
j_gene: TRBJ1-2
CDR3aa: CASSLATYKGRYGYTF
CDR3nt: TGTGCCAGCAGCTTAGCGACGTACAAGGGGCGCTACGGCTACACCTTC

len: 16
d_gene: TRBD1
abundance: few
v_gene: TRBV5-1
j_gene: TRBJ2-7
CDR3aa: CASSLGGTGVSYEQYF
CDR3nt: TGCGCCAGCAGCTTGGGCGGGACAGGGGTCTCCTACGAGCAGTACTTC

len: 15
d_gene: NA
abundance: NA
v_gene: TRBV20-1
j_gene: TRBJ2-7
CDR3aa: CSARVGTAGTYEQYF
CDR3nt: TGCAGTGCTAGAGTGGGTACAGCGGGCACCTACGAGCAGTACTTC

len: 14
d_gene: NA
abundance: NA
v_gene: TRBV7-9
j_gene: TRBJ1-2
CDR3aa: CASTRRQEPYGHTF
CDR3nt: TGTGCCAGCACCCGCAGGCAAGAACCTTATGGCCACACCTTC

len: 15
d_gene: TRBD2
abundance: many
v_gene: TRBV28
j_gene: TRBJ2-2
CDR3aa: CASSSSGGGSGELFF
CDR3nt: TGTGCCAGCAGTTCCTCCGGCGGGGGTAGCGGGGAGCTGTTTTTT

len: 14
d_gene: TRBD1
abundance: NA
v_gene: TRBV7-7
j_gene: TRBJ2-7
CDR3aa: CASSPTGAGNEQYF
CDR3nt: TGTGCTAGCAGCCCTACAGGGGCAGGTAACGAGCAGTACTTC

len: 14
d_gene: NA
abundance: NA
v_gene: TRBV12-3/TRBV12-4
j_gene: TRBJ2-3
CDR3aa: CASSLRGGEDTQYF
CDR3nt: TGTGCCAGCAGTTTAAGGGGCGGGGAGGATACGCAGTATTTT

len: 8
d_gene: NA
abundance: NA
v_gene: TRBV12-3/TRBV12-4
j_gene: TRBJ2-1
CDR3aa: CAGNEQFF
CDR3nt: TGTGCCGGCAATGAGCAGTTCTTC

len: 12
d_gene: NA
abundance: NA
v_gene: TRBV29-1
j_gene: TRBJ1-2
CDR3aa: CSVDGGNYGYTF
CDR3nt: TGCAGCGTTGACGGGGGAAACTATGGCTACACCTTC

len: 15
d_gene: NA
abundance: NA
v_gene: TRBV2
j_gene: TRBJ2-2
CDR3aa: CATAGEGGNTGELCF
CDR3nt: TGTGCGACAGCAGGTGAGGGGGGGAACACCGGGGAGCTGTGTTTT

len: 12
d_gene: NA
abundance: NA
v_gene: TRBV2
j_gene: TRBJ2-7
CDR3aa: CASSESGAEQYF
CDR3nt: TGTGCCAGCAGTGAATCAGGGGCCGAGCAGTACTTC

len: 14
d_gene: NA
abundance: NA
v_gene: TRBV6-5
j_gene: TRBJ2-7
CDR3aa: CASSYFRGLYEQYF
CDR3nt: TGTGCCAGCAGTTACTTCAGGGGACTCTACGAGCAGTACTTC

len: 13
d_gene: TRBD1
abundance: many
v_gene: TRBV5-6
j_gene: TRBJ2-7
CDR3aa: CASTEDRGPPQYF
CDR3nt: TGTGCCAGCACCGAGGACAGGGGCCCACCGCAGTACTTC

len: 14
d_gene: TRBD1
abundance: few
v_gene: TRBV7-9
j_gene: TRBJ2-7
CDR3aa: CASSLATGAGEQYF
CDR3nt: TGTGCCAGCAGCTTAGCAACAGGGGCTGGCGAGCAGTACTTC

len: 15
d_gene: TRBD2
abundance: few
v_gene: TRBV5-4
j_gene: TRBJ2-3
CDR3aa: CASSLAGGDTDTQYF
CDR3nt: TGTGCCAGCAGCTTGGCGGGGGGGGACACAGATACGCAGTATTTT

len: 18
d_gene: NA
abundance: NA
v_gene: TRBV7-9
j_gene: TRBJ1-2
CDR3aa: CASSSNGGYSTTNYGYTF
CDR3nt: TGTGCCAGCAGCTCAAACGGAGGCTACAGCACTACTAACTATGGCTACACCTTC

len: 12
d_gene: NA
abundance: many
v_gene: TRBV24-1
j_gene: TRBJ1-2
CDR3aa: CATSDQQRGYTF
CDR3nt: TGTGCCACCAGTGACCAACAGAGGGGCTACACCTTC

len: 15
d_gene: TRBD1
abundance: NA
v_gene: TRBV10-3
j_gene: TRBJ2-7
CDR3aa: CAIRNGTGVSYEQYF
CDR3nt: TGTGCCATCAGGAACGGGACAGGGGTCTCCTACGAGCAGTACTTC

len: 16
d_gene: TRBD1
abundance: many
v_gene: TRBV11-2
j_gene: TRBJ1-1
CDR3aa: CASSWGDRTSWTEAFF
CDR3nt: TGTGCCAGCAGCTGGGGGGACAGAACGTCTTGGACTGAAGCTTTCTTT

len: 15
d_gene: TRBD1
abundance: NA
v_gene: TRBV19
j_gene: TRBJ1-5
CDR3aa: CASSRGQGLGQPQHF
CDR3nt: TGTGCCAGTAGTAGGGGACAGGGTCTCGGTCAGCCCCAGCATTTT

len: 13
d_gene: TRBD1
abundance: NA
v_gene: TRBV20-1
j_gene: TRBJ1-2
CDR3aa: CSAREDRNYGYTF
CDR3nt: TGCAGTGCTAGAGAGGACAGGAACTATGGCTACACCTTC

len: 12
d_gene: NA
abundance: once
v_gene: TRBV19
j_gene: TRBJ2-1
CDR3aa: CASSSSGGEQLF
CDR3nt: TGTGCCAGTAGCTCCTCCGGCGGTGAGCAGCTCTTC

len: 16
d_gene: TRBD2
abundance: many
v_gene: TRBV15
j_gene: TRBJ2-1
CDR3aa: CATSRGLATSYNEQFF
CDR3nt: TGTGCCACCAGCAGGGGACTAGCGACATCCTACAATGAGCAGTTCTTC

len: 15
d_gene: NA
abundance: NA
v_gene: TRBV9
j_gene: TRBJ1-2
CDR3aa: CASSVGKVSDYGYTF
CDR3nt: TGTGCCAGCAGCGTAGGGAAAGTGTCTGACTATGGCTACACCTTC

len: 13
d_gene: NA
abundance: NA
v_gene: TRBV19
j_gene: TRBJ1-3
CDR3aa: CASSTRVGNTIYF
CDR3nt: TGTGCCAGTAGTACCAGGGTCGGAAACACCATATATTTT

len: 15
d_gene: TRBD1
abundance: NA
v_gene: TRBV10-3
j_gene: TRBJ1-2
CDR3aa: CAISSYRTGGYGYTF
CDR3nt: TGTGCCATCAGCAGTTACCGGACAGGGGGTTATGGCTACACCTTC

len: 14
d_gene: NA
abundance: once
v_gene: TRBV9
j_gene: TRBJ1-2
CDR3aa: CASSVEHMNYGYTF
CDR3nt: TGTGCCAGCAGCGTAGAACACATGAACTATGGCTACACCTTC

len: 15
d_gene: TRBD1
abundance: NA
v_gene: TRBV20-1
j_gene: TRBJ1-1
CDR3aa: CSASVFGTGSPEAFF
CDR3nt: TGCAGTGCTAGCGTCTTTGGGACAGGGAGCCCTGAAGCTTTCTTT

len: 13
d_gene: NA
abundance: many
v_gene: TRBV4-1
j_gene: TRBJ2-5
CDR3aa: CASSPTRQETQYF
CDR3nt: TGCGCCAGCAGCCCGACTAGACAAGAGACCCAGTACTTC

len: 15
d_gene: TRBD2
abundance: NA
v_gene: TRBV15
j_gene: TRBJ2-1
CDR3aa: CASWVGGFRTDTQFF
CDR3nt: TGTGCCAGCTGGGTCGGGGGGTTTCGCACAGATACGCAGTTCTTC

len: 14
d_gene: NA
abundance: NA
v_gene: TRBV25-1
j_gene: TRBJ2-7
CDR3aa: CASSPSQGGYEQYF
CDR3nt: TGTGCCAGCAGTCCGTCCCAGGGGGGCTACGAGCAGTACTTC